Following are 16 T cell receptor beta chains from one sample sequenced in a study of molecular identifiers for immune sequencing clone quantification. TCRdb re-called the PCR reads through MiXCR, storing one row per CDR3 protein. Altogether 300,000 to 400,000 distinct CDR3 sequences are present, 24% being singletons, with the ten largest covering 0.65% to 0.95%. Material: naive CD8+ T cells from blood, with Jurkat cell RNA spiked in. As to subset: FACS-sorted CD8+CD4-CCR7+CD45RA+ naive T cells. The receptors here all came from a human donor in good health. Some libraries in this study had Jurkat cell RNA spiked in.

Ten or more counts support this clonotype. The rearrangement uses TRBV27 and TRBJ2-7; D not certain. Germline CDR1 and CDR2: MNHEY and SMNVEV (reference sequence). The V and J ends lost 4 bases and 7 bases respectively, with 11 bases between them. The CDR3 extends over 12 amino acids. The CDR3: CASSSLPGEQYF. CDR3 in DNA: TGTGCCAGCAGTTCCCTCCCTGGGGAGCAGTACTTC.

The CDR3 sequence is CASCPPSWGELFF. CDR3 nucleotide sequence: TGTGCCAGCTGTCCGCCGTCTTGGGGAGAGCTGTTTTTT. The chain recombines TRBV12-3 or TRBV12-4 with TRBJ2-2; D is uncertain. Trimming removed 8 bases at V and 11 bases at J, with 18 bases between. This CDR3 is built from 13 residues.

Worth noting for this clonotype: Lacking the conserved final phenylalanine or tryptophan, this CDR3 likely reflects a read error. The gene calls are TRBV27 and TRBJ1-5; unclear D gene. The CDR3 has 13 residues. Germline V lookup: CDR1 MNHEY, CDR2 SMNVEV (reference sequence). CDR3 in amino acids: CASSSSGNQRQHV. The CDR3 DNA follows: TGTGCCAGCAGTTCATCAGGCAATCAGCGCCAGCATGTT.

This clonotype occurred many times. The chain uses TRBV5-4 and TRBJ2-6; D unclear. The CDR3 has 14 residues. V was shortened by 4 bases and J by 0 bases, with 5 bases between the two germline ends. Looked up from germline, CDR1 is SGHNT and CDR2 is YYREEE (reference sequence). The CDR3 nucleotides are TGTGCCAGCAGCGAAGGCTCTGGGGCCAACGTCCTGACTTTC. Amino acids: CASSEGSGANVLTF.

Of note for this clonotype: This may arise from a read error, as a much more abundant clone is one base away. V gene TRBV23-1 combines with J gene TRBJ1-6, with D hard to call. TRBV23-1 is reported as an ORF; its role is uncertain. Trimming shortened V by 6 bases and J by 7 bases, and 22 bases separated the two germline ends. This CDR3 has 17 residues. CDR3 sequence (DNA): TGCGCCAGCAGACCATACTCCTCCGGGCCGGCGAATTCACCCCTCCACTTT. Protein: CASRPYSSGPANSPLHF.

With respect to this clonotype: A much larger clonotype is one base distant, so this may be a read error. CDR3 sequence (DNA): TGTGCCGGCAGTGGGACTCTGTCCGGGGAGCTGTTTTTT. It encodes CAGSGTLSGELFF. This chain links TRBV6-2 or TRBV6-3 with TRBJ2-2; the D gene is possibly TRBD2 (6 bases). Germline V gives CDR1 MNHEY, CDR2 SVGEGT. This CDR3 comprises 13 residues.

Notes on this clonotype: Since no conserved phenylalanine or tryptophan closes the CDR3, a read error is the likely cause. The V call is TRBV6-2 or TRBV6-3, the J call TRBJ1-6; 9 bases fit TRBD1. The CDR3 spans 14 residues. CDR1 is MNHEY, CDR2 SVGEGT, per germline. The V segment lost 4 bases and the J segment 10 bases; nucleotides outside the gene matches: 5. The CDR3 region has the DNA TGTGCCAGCAGTTCTGGGACAGGGAGCTCACCCCTCCACCTT. Translating it yields CASSSGTGSSPLHL.

The chain joins TRBV12-5 to TRBJ1-1; no clear D gene. The CDR3 totals 12 residues. Trimming took 4 bases from V and 7 from J, leaving 10 bases between them. Germline CDR1 reads LGHNT; CDR2 reads FRNRAP. The CDR3 nucleotides read TGTGCTAGTGGTTGGGTAGGAGGTGAAGCTTTCTTT. Translation: CASGWVGGEAFF.

This clonotype was observed a handful of times. This chain uses TRBV12-3 or TRBV12-4 with TRBJ2-3; 8 positions match TRBD1. The CDR3 contains 16 residues. The J segment lost 4 bases and the V segment lost 3 bases, leaving 9 bases of the junction unmatched. The CDR3 DNA is TGTGCCAGCAGTTTCTCAGGGGGCTATAGGGCAGATACGCAGTATTTT. Translated, it gives CASSFSGGYRADTQYF.

The rearrangement links TRBV6-5 to TRBJ1-2, with D unresolved. CDR1 is MNHEY and CDR2 is SVGAGI in the germline V gene. V was shortened by 0 bases and J by 6 bases, with 8 bases between the two germline ends. The CDR3 length is 13 residues. Here the CDR3 reads CASSYSPVNGYTF. The DNA for the CDR3 is TGTGCCAGCAGTTACTCGCCGGTTAATGGCTACACCTTC.

This clonotype has more than one count but fewer than ten. The V and J genes are TRBV27 and TRBJ2-7, with a tentative D call TRBD2 (6 bases). The CDR3 length is 13 residues. Per germline, CDR1 MNHEY and CDR2 SMNVEV (reference sequence). Trimming removed 0 bases at V and 7 bases at J, with 10 bases between. The chain's CDR3 is CASSLSAGREQYF. In DNA form, the CDR3 reads TGTGCCAGCAGTTTATCGGCAGGGAGGGAGCAGTACTTC.

This clonotype has a count of ten or more. This chain links TRBV13 with TRBJ1-1, with D perhaps matching TRBD1 (5 bases). The CDR3 length is 16 residues. CDR1 is PRHDT, CDR2 FYEKMQ, per germline (reference sequence). Between the trimmed V and J ends, which lost 3 bases and 0 bases, there was a span of 14 bases. The CDR3 DNA sequence: TGTGCCAGCAGCTTTTTCACGGGACCGATGAACACTGAAGCTTTCTTT. Its translation: CASSFFTGPMNTEAFF.

This clonotype was observed a handful of times. V and J are TRBV6-2 or TRBV6-3 and TRBJ1-2; unclear D gene. Trimming removed 6 bases from V and 4 bases from J, with 9 bases in between. Per the germline V gene, CDR1 is MNHEY and CDR2 is SVGEGT. This CDR3 is built from 12 residues. CDR3 in amino acids: CASSPGSYGYTF. The CDR3, as DNA: TGTGCCAGCAGCCCAGGTAGCTATGGCTACACCTTC.

This clonotype has more than one count but fewer than ten. J is TRBJ1-5 and V is TRBV2; perhaps TRBD1 as D (5 bases). Trimming shortened V by 4 bases and J by 6 bases, and 10 bases separated the two germline ends. CDR1 and CDR2 (germline): SNHLY, FYNNEI. The CDR3 covers 13 residues. The CDR3 bases are TGTGCCAGCAGTGTCCAGGGTAGTCAGCCCCAGCATTTT. It encodes CASSVQGSQPQHF. Based on the CDR3 plus reference TRBV2 and TRBJ1-5, the full variable domain is EPEVTQTPSHQVTQMGQEVILRCVPISNHLYFYWYRQILGQKVEFLVSFYNNEISEKSEIFDDQFSVERPDGSNFTLKIRSTKLEDSAMYFCASSVQGSQPQHFGDGTRLSIL.

The chain joins TRBV5-6 to TRBJ1-4; D perhaps matches TRBD1 (5 bases). Germline-derived CDR1 and CDR2 are SGHDT and YYEEEE. With 2 bases removed from V and 3 bases from J, the gap between germline ends came to 11 bases. The CDR3 consists of 15 residues. The CDR3 nucleotides are TGTGCCAGCAGCTTAAGGGGATGGGCTAATGAAAAACTGTTTTTT. This encodes CASSLRGWANEKLFF. The full variable domain, with the rest looked up from reference TRBV5-6 and TRBJ1-4, is DAGVTQSPTHLIKTRGQQVTLRCSPKSGHDTVSWYQQALGQGPQFIFQYYEEEERQRGNFPDRFSGHQFPNYSSELNVNALLLGDSALYLCASSLRGWANEKLFFGSGTQLSVL.

This clonotype was found many times. V usage is TRBV12-3 or TRBV12-4 and J usage is TRBJ2-3; a possible D gene is TRBD2 (6 bases). CDR3 length: 14 residues. V lost 3 bases, J lost 2 bases, and 9 bases lay in between. The CDR3: CASSFGTFTDTQYF. DNA of the CDR3: TGTGCCAGCAGTTTCGGGACTTTCACAGATACGCAGTATTTT.